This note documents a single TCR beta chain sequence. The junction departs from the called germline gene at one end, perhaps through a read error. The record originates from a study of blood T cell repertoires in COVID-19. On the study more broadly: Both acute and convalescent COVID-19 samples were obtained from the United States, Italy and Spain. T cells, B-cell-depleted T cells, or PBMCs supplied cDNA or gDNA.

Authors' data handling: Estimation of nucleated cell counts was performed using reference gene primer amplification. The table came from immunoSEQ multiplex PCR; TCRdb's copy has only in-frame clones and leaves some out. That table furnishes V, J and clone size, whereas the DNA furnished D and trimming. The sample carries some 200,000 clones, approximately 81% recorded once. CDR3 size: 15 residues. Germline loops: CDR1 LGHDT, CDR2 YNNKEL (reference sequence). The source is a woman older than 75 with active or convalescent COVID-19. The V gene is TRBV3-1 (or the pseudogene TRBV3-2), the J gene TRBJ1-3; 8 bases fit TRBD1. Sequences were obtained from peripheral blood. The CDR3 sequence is CASSQDPQGGTTIYF. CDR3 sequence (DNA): TGTGCCAGCAGCCAGGACCCACAGGGGGGAACCACCATATATTTT.